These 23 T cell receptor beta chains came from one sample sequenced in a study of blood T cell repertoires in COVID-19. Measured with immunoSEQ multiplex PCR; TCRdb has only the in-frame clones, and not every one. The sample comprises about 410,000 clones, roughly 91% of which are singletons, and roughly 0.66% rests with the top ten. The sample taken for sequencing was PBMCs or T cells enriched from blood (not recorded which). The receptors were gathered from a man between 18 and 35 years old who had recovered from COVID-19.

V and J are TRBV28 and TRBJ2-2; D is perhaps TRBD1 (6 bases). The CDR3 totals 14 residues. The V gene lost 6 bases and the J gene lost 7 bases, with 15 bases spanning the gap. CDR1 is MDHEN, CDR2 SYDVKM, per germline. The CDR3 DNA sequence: TGTGCCAGCAGCATAGGGGGTTTAGACGGGGAGCTGTTTTTT. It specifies CASSIGGLDGELFF.

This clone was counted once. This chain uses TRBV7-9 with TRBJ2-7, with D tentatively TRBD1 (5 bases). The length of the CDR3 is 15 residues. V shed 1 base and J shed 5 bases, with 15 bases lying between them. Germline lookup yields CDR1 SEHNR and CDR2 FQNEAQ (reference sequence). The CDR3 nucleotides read TGTGCCAGCAGCTTAGGCGGCTCAGGGCTCGACGAGCAGTACTTC. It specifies CASSLGGSGLDEQYF.

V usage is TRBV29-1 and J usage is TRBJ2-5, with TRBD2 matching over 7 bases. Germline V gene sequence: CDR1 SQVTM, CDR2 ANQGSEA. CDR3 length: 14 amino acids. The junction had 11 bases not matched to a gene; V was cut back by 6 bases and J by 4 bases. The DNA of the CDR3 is TGCAGCGTGCGGCGCCTAGCGGACTCAGAGACCCAGTACTTC. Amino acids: CSVRRLADSETQYF.

In nucleotides, the CDR3 is TGTGCCAGCAGCCCGGGACAGGGGAGGTTTGGCTACACCTTC. Translating gives CASSPGQGRFGYTF. V gene TRBV14 combines with J gene TRBJ1-2; the match to TRBD1 covers 10 bases. This CDR3 region has 14 residues. Germline CDR1 is SGHDN and CDR2 is FVKESK. V trimming: 4 bases; J trimming: 7 bases; junction bases outside the gene matches: 6. Supplemented by reference TRBV14 and TRBJ1-2, the full variable domain reads EAGVTQFPSHSVIEKGQTVTLRCDPISGHDNLYWYRRVMGKEIKFLLHFVKESKQDESGMPNNRFLAERTGGTYSTLKVQPAELEDSGVYFCASSPGQGRFGYTFGSGTRLTVV.

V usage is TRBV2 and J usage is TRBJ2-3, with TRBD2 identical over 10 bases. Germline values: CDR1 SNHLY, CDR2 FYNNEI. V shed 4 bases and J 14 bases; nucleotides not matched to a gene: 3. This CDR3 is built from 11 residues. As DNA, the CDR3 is TGTGCCAGCAGTGGAGCGGGGGGGCGGTATTTT. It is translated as CASSGAGGRYF.

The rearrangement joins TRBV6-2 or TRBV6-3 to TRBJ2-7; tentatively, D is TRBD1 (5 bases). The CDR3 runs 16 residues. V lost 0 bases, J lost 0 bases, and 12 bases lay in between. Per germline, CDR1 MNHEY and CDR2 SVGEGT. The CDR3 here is CASSYSRVRSSYEQYF. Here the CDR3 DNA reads TGTGCCAGCAGTTACTCCAGGGTCAGGAGCTCCTACGAGCAGTACTTC.

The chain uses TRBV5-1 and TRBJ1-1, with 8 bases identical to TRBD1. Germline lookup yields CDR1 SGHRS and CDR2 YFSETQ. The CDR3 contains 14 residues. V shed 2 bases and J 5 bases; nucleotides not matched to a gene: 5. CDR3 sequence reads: CASSFGQGQTEAFF. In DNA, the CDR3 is TGCGCCAGCAGCTTTGGACAGGGACAGACTGAAGCTTTCTTT. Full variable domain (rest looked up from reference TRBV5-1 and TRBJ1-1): KAGVTQTPRYLIKTRGQQVTLSCSPISGHRSVSWYQQTPGQGLQFLFEYFSETQRNKGNFPGRFSGRQFSNSRSEMNVSTLELGDSALYLCASSFGQGQTEAFFGQGTRLTVV.

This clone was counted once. The CDR3 nucleotides are TGTGCCAGCAGCTTCGACATCAATGGGAACACTGAAGCTTTCTTT. It translates to CASSFDINGNTEAFF. The V call is TRBV11-3, the J call TRBJ1-1; D gene uncertain. Germline lookup yields CDR1 SGHNT and CDR2 YENEEA. V was cut by 3 bases and J by 1 base, with 12 bases left in between. The CDR3 is 15 amino acids.

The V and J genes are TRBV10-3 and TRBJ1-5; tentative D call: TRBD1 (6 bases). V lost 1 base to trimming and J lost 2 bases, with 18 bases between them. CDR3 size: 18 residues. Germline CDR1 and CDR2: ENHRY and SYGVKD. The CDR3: CAISEFLGAGQGNQPQHF. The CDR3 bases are TGTGCCATCAGTGAGTTCCTGGGGGCAGGGCAGGGCAATCAGCCCCAGCATTTT.

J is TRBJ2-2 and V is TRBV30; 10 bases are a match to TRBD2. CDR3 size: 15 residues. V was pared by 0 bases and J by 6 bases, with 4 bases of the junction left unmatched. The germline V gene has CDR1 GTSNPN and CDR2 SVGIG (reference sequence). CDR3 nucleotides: TGTGCCTGGAGTGTACTGAGCGGGAGGGCCGGGGAGCTGTTTTTT. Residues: CAWSVLSGRAGELFF.

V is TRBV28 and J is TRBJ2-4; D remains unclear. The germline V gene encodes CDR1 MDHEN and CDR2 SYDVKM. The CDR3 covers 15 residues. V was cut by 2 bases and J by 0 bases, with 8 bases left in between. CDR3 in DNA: TGTGCCAGCAGTTTAGTCAGTCTAGCCAAAAACATTCAGTACTTC. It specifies CASSLVSLAKNIQYF.

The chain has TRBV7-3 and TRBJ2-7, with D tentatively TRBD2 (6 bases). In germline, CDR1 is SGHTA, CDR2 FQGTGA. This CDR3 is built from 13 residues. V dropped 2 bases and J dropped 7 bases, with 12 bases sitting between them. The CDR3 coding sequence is TGTGCCAGCAGCTTAGATCCAGGGAGGGAGCAGTACTTC. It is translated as CASSLDPGREQYF.

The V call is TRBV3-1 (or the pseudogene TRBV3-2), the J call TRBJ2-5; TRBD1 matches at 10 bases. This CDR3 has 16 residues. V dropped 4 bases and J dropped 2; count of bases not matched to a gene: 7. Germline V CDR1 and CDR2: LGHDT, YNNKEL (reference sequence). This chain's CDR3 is CASSRQGAPDQETQYF. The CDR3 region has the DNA TGTGCCAGCAGCCGACAGGGGGCGCCGGATCAAGAGACCCAGTACTTC.

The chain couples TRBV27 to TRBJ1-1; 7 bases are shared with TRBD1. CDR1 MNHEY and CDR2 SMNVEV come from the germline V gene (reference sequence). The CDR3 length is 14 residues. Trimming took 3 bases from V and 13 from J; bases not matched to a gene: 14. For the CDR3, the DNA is TGTGCCAGCAGTTTGGGGACAGTCTCCCCGATCCTTTTCTTT. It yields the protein CASSLGTVSPILFF.

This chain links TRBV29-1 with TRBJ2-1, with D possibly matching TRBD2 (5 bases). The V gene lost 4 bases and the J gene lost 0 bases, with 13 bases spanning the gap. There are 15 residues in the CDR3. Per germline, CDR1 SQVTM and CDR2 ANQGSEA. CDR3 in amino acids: CSVVSVGVSYNEQFF. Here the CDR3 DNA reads TGCAGCGTTGTATCCGTCGGGGTCTCCTACAATGAGCAGTTCTTC.

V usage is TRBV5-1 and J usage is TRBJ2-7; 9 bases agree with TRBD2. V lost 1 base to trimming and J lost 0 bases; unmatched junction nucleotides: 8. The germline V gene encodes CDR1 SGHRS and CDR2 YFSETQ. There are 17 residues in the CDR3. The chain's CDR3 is CASSLSTSGLSSYEQYF. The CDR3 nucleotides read TGCGCCAGCAGCTTGTCGACTAGCGGCTTGAGCTCCTACGAGCAGTACTTC.

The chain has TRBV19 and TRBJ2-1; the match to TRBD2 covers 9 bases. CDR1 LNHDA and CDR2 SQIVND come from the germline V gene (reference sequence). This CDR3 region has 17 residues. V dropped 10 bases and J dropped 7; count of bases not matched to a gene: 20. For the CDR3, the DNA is TGTGCCACCCGCTCTGTCGTAGGCCTAGCGGGGCGTAATGAGCAGTTCTTC. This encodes CATRSVVGLAGRNEQFF.

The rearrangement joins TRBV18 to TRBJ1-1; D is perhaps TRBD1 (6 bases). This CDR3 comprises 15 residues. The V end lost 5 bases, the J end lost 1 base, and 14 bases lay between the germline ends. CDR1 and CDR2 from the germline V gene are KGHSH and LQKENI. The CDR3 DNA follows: TGTGCCAGCTCAGAAGGGGGGGTTGCGAACACTGAAGCTTTCTTT. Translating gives CASSEGGVANTEAFF.

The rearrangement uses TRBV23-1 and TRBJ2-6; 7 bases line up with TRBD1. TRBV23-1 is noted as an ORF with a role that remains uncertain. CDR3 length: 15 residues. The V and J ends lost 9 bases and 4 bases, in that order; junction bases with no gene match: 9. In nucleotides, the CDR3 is TGCGCCAGAAGGGGGCGCTTGGGAGGGGCCAACGTCCTGACTTTC. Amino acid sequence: CARRGRLGGANVLTF.

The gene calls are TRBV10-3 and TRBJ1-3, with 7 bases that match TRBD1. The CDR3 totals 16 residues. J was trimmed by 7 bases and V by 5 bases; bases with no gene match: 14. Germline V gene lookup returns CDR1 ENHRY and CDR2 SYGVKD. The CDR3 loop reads CAISPVRGSRGNTIYF. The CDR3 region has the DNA TGTGCCATCAGTCCAGTCAGGGGGAGTCGAGGTAACACCATATATTTT.

CDR3 DNA: TGTGCCAGCAACCCGGGGGGCCCCGGGGAGCTGTTTTTT. Translated: CASNPGGPGELFF. The chain recombines TRBV3-1 (or the pseudogene TRBV3-2) with TRBJ2-2, with a tentative D call TRBD2 (7 bases). The CDR3 has 13 amino acids. Germline V CDR1 and CDR2: LGHDT, YNNKEL (reference sequence). V dropped 7 bases and J dropped 6 bases, with 12 bases sitting between them.

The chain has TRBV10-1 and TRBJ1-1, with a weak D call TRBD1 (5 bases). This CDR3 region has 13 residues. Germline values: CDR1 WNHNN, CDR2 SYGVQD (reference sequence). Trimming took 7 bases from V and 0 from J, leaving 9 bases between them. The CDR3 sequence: CASKIGVNTEAFF. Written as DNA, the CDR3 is TGCGCCAGCAAGATAGGGGTGAACACTGAAGCTTTCTTT.

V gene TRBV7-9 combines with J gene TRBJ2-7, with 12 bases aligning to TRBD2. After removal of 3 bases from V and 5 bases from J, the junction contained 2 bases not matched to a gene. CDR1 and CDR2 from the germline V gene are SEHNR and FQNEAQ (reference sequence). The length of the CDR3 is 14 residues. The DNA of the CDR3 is TGTGCCAGCAGCTTTGGACTAGCGGGGCACGAGCAGTACTTC. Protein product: CASSFGLAGHEQYF.